Each of the 3 T cell receptor beta chains below was sequenced from the same sample in a study of regulatory dendritic cells for organ transplantation. CFSE-labeled sorted T cells met regulatory or mature dendritic cells for 5 to 6 days. Sequenced by immunoSEQ multiplex PCR; TCRdb stores in-frame clones only, minus some. The sample has about 12,000 clones, about 90% seen once. What these receptors recognize is not known. The material sequenced was naive CD8+ T cells from blood cultured with regulatory dendritic cells. Subset indicated: CD45RA+ naive T cells. Receptors were obtained from a human donor in good health.

This chain joins TRBV15 and TRBJ2-3; TRBD2 matches at 8 bases. This CDR3 has 16 amino acids. Unmatched junction bases numbered 6, after V lost 2 bases and J lost 2 bases. Germline CDR1 and CDR2: LNHNV and YYDKDF (reference sequence). Here the CDR3 reads CATSRPTSEYTDTQYF. Written as DNA, the CDR3 is TGTGCCACCAGCAGACCGACTAGCGAATACACAGATACGCAGTATTTT.

The V and J genes are TRBV29-1 and TRBJ1-2; D gene unclear. CDR1 and CDR2 (germline): SQVTM, ANQGSEA. Trimming pared 0 bases from V and 5 bases from J, leaving 13 bases between. The length of the CDR3 is 14 residues. CDR3 protein: CSVEDDKSLYGYTF. The CDR3 DNA follows: TGCAGCGTTGAAGATGACAAATCTCTATATGGCTACACCTTC.

The rearrangement links TRBV2 to TRBJ2-7, with 10 bases fitting TRBD1. The CDR3 has 14 amino acids. Trimming took 11 bases from V and 4 from J; bases not matched to a gene: 11. From germline, CDR1 is SNHLY and CDR2 FYNNEI. Here the CDR3 reads CAGQGDRGEYEQYF. The DNA for the CDR3 is TGTGCCGGACAAGGGGACAGGGGCGAATACGAGCAGTACTTC.